Following are 16 T cell receptor beta chains from one sample sequenced in a study of T cells in Graves' hyperthyroidism and ophthalmopathy. Researchers amplified the TCR beta CDR3 regions from RNA transcripts. A set of HTBI primers served as the primers for a first-round RT-PCR of the TCR CDR3. In TCRdb, the multiplex PCR reads were re-called with MiXCR into one record per CDR3 protein. The data contain around 300,000 distinct CDR3 sequences, roughly an eighth of them seen just once; the ten biggest clones take up 7.9%. The material sequenced was blood. The receptors originated from a woman between 40 and 55 years old with Graves' hyperthyroidism.

This chain links TRBV5-1 with TRBJ2-5; no firm D call. Germline CDR1 reads SGHRS; CDR2 reads YFSETQ. This CDR3 has 14 amino acids. Trimming removed 0 bases at V and 3 bases at J, with 9 bases between. CDR3 sequence: CASSLAYGKETQYF. For the CDR3, the DNA is TGCGCCAGCAGCTTGGCTTATGGGAAAGAGACCCAGTACTTC.

This clonotype was counted only a few times. It is unclear where the CDR3 begins or ends on the DNA, so no DNA is shown, and the CDR3 is as TCRdb lists it. The chain carries TRBV6-1 and TRBJ2-7. The germline V gene encodes CDR1 MNHNS and CDR2 SASEGT. The length of the CDR3 is 11 amino acids, counting both ends. CDR3 amino acids: CASSELYQQYF.

This clonotype was observed at least ten times. The chain uses TRBV28 and TRBJ2-7; 12 bases match TRBD2. This CDR3 is 17 amino acids long. CDR1 and CDR2 from the germline V gene are MDHEN and SYDVKM. V shed 6 bases, J shed 2 bases, and the junction held 11 bases outside the gene matches. This chain's CDR3 is CASSLLAGGPKPYEQYF. CDR3 coding DNA: TGTGCCAGCAGCCTTCTAGCGGGAGGGCCAAAACCCTACGAGCAGTACTTC. Variable domain in full (rest from reference TRBV28 and TRBJ2-7): DVKVTQSSRYLVKRTGEKVFLECVQDMDHENMFWYRQDPGLGLRLIYFSYDVKMKEKGDIPEGYSVSREKKERFSLILESASTNQTSMYLCASSLLAGGPKPYEQYFGPGTRLTVT.

This clonotype was counted only a few times. This chain joins TRBV7-9 and TRBJ1-1, with D perhaps matching TRBD1 (6 bases). The CDR3 loop spans 14 amino acids. V gave up 6 bases and J gave up 0 bases, with 11 bases separating them. Germline V CDR1 and CDR2: SEHNR, FQNEAQ (reference sequence). CDR3 sequence (DNA): TGTGCCAGCAGGGTCGGGGGGCTGAACACTGAAGCTTTCTTT. Translating gives CASRVGGLNTEAFF.

This clonotype has more than one count but fewer than ten. V gene TRBV9 combines with J gene TRBJ2-7; D remains unclear. The V gene lost 0 bases and the J gene lost 2 bases, with 9 bases spanning the gap. The CDR3 loop spans 14 amino acids. The germline gives CDR1 SGDLS, CDR2 YYNGEE. CDR3 nucleotide sequence: TGTGCCAGCAGCGTAGATCCTGTCCCCTACGAGCAGTACTTC. Protein sequence: CASSVDPVPYEQYF.

There are a few counts of this clonotype. V is TRBV6-1 and J is TRBJ2-1; a weak D match, TRBD1 (5 bases). CDR3 size: 13 residues. Germline-derived CDR1 and CDR2 are MNHNS and SASEGT. V dropped 7 bases and J dropped 0 bases, with 7 bases sitting between them. CDR3 in DNA: TGTGCCAGCACCGACAGCTCCTACAATGAGCAGTTCTTC. Translation gives CASTDSSYNEQFF.

The CDR3 bases are TGCAGTGCAGGGAGCGGGACAGGGGACAAGGCGGGTTATGGCTACACCTTC. This encodes CSAGSGTGDKAGYGYTF. V and J are TRBV20-1 and TRBJ1-2, with 10 bases matching TRBD1. The CDR3 totals 17 residues. Germline V gives CDR1 DFQATT, CDR2 SNEGSKA (reference sequence). V gave up 6 bases and J gave up 5 bases; unmatched junction bases: 18.

This clonotype turned up a few times. The chain uses TRBV5-1 and TRBJ2-7; 13 bases are shared with TRBD2. Germline lookup yields CDR1 SGHRS and CDR2 YFSETQ. The trim removed 4 bases at V and 5 bases at J, leaving 6 bases unmatched. The CDR3 sequence is 15 residues long. Here the CDR3 DNA reads TGCGCCAGCAGCGGCGGACTAGCGGGAGCGAACGAGCAGTACTTC. As protein: CASSGGLAGANEQYF.

The CDR3 spells CASSQDMSRGWETQYF. In nucleotides, the CDR3 is TGCGCCAGCAGCCAAGACATGAGCAGGGGGTGGGAGACCCAGTACTTC. This sequence joins TRBV4-1 and TRBJ2-5; TRBD1 matches 7 bases. This CDR3 has 16 residues. The germline V gene encodes CDR1 MGHRA and CDR2 YSYEKL. V lost 0 bases, J lost 5 bases, and 9 bases stayed unmatched.

This chain joins TRBV5-1 and TRBJ2-3, with TRBD2 matching 8 bases. With V trimmed by 5 bases and J by 3 bases, 11 bases remained unmatched. Germline CDR1 and CDR2: SGHRS and YFSETQ. This CDR3 is 16 amino acids long. The CDR3, as DNA: TGCGCCAGCAGTCTAAGTTCTAGCGGGTTGACAGATACGCAGTATTTT. Translation gives CASSLSSSGLTDTQYF. Complete variable domain (other parts from reference TRBV5-1 and TRBJ2-3): KAGVTQTPRYLIKTRGQQVTLSCSPISGHRSVSWYQQTPGQGLQFLFEYFSETQRNKGNFPGRFSGRQFSNSRSEMNVSTLELGDSALYLCASSLSSSGLTDTQYFGPGTRLTVL.

This chain uses TRBV4-1 with TRBJ2-7, with D unclear. V was pared by 1 base and J by 0 bases, with 10 bases between. This CDR3 has 15 amino acids. CDR1 is MGHRA and CDR2 is YSYEKL in the germline V gene. The CDR3 DNA reads as TGCGCCAGCAGCCAAGCGCCCAGGAGCTCCTACGAGCAGTACTTC. This sequence encodes CASSQAPRSSYEQYF.

This clonotype was detected many times. The rearrangement links TRBV12-3 or TRBV12-4 to TRBJ2-5, with TRBD2 matching over 7 bases. CDR3 length equals 13 residues. After removal of 7 bases from V and 3 bases from J, the junction contained 5 bases not matched to a gene. The CDR3 coding sequence is TGTGCCAGCATTGCGGCGGGAGAAGAGACCCAGTACTTC. Protein sequence: CASIAAGEETQYF.

This clonotype was recorded many times. The V and J genes are TRBV15 and TRBJ2-5; D perhaps matches TRBD1 (6 bases). CDR3 size: 16 residues. In germline, CDR1 is LNHNV, CDR2 YYDKDF (reference sequence). Trimming shortened V by 8 bases and J by 4 bases, and 23 bases separated the two germline ends. Here the CDR3 reads CATEGGHTGSPETQYF. As DNA, the CDR3 is TGTGCCACCGAAGGCGGGCACACAGGGTCCCCAGAGACCCAGTACTTC.

In its sample, this clonotype was seen many times. The chain carries TRBV19 and TRBJ2-2, with TRBD2 as a possible D gene (5 bases). V lost 3 bases, J lost 0 bases, and 11 bases lay in between. Germline V CDR1 and CDR2: LNHDA, SQIVND (reference sequence). CDR3 length: 16 amino acids. The CDR3 bases are TGTGCCAGTAGTATTAGGGCGGGCCCGAACACCGGGGAGCTGTTTTTT. Amino acid sequence: CASSIRAGPNTGELFF.

The sample holds many counts of this clonotype. The genes are TRBV12-3 or TRBV12-4 and TRBJ1-5; the D is unclear. The CDR3 is 13 residues long. The V end lost 1 base, the J end lost 6 bases, and 7 bases lay between the germline ends. The CDR3, as DNA: TGTGCCAGCAGTTTAGGCGGGTTTCAGCCCCAGCATTTT. It encodes CASSLGGFQPQHF.

This clonotype was seen ten or more times. V gene TRBV10-3 combines with J gene TRBJ2-2; perhaps TRBD1 as D (6 bases). The CDR3 is 14 residues long. Trimming shortened V by 9 bases and J by 3 bases, and 14 bases separated the two germline ends. Germline V gives CDR1 ENHRY, CDR2 SYGVKD. The CDR3 loop is CAMQGGADTGELFF. The DNA of the CDR3 is TGTGCCATGCAAGGGGGAGCGGACACCGGGGAGCTGTTTTTT.